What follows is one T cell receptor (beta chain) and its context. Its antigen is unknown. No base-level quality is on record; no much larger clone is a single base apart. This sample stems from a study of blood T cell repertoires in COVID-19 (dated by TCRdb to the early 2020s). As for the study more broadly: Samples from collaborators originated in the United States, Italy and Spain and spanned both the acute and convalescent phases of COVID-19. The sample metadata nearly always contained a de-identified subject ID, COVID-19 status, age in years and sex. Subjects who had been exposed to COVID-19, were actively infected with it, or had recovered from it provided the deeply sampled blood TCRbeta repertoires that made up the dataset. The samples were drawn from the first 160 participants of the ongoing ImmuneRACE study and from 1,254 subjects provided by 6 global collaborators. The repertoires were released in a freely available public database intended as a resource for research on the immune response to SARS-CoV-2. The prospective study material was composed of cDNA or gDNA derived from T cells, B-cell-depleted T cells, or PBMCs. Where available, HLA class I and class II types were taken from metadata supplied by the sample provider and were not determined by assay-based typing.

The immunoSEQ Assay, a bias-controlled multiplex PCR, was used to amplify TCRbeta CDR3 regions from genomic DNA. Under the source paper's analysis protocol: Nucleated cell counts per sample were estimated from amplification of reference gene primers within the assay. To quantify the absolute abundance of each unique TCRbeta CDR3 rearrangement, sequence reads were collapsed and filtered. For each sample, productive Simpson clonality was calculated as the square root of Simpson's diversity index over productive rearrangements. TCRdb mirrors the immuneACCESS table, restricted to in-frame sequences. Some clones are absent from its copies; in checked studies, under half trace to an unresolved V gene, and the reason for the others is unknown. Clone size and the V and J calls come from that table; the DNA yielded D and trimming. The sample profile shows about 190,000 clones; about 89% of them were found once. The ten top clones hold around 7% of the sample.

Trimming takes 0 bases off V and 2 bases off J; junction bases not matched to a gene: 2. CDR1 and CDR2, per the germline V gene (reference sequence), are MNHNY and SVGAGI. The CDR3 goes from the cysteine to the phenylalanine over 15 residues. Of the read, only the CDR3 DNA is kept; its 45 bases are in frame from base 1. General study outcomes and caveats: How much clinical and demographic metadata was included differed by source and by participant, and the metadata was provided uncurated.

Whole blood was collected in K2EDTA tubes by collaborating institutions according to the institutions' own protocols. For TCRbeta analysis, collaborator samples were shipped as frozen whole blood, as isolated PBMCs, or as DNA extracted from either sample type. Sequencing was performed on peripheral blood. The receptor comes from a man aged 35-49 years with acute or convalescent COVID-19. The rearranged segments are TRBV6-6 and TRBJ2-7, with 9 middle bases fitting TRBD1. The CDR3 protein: CASSYSGTGTYEQYF. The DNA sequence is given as TGTGCCAGCAGTTACTCCGGGACAGGGACCTACGAGCAGTACTTC.